This TCR beta chain was identified in a study of long-term antiretroviral therapy in people with HIV. As concerns this clone: What it recognizes is unknown.

They ran version v3.0 of the immunoSEQ assay at survey level. The data were produced by immunoSEQ multiplex PCR, yet TCRdb's version contains in-frame clones alone and is incomplete. The data show tens of thousands of clones, with roughly 80% seen just once and under 8.5% held by the top ten. Whole-study results and caveats: All blood samples came from the years 2004 to 2017, possibly under older ART regimens.

This sequence originates from a man aged 35 to 55 with HIV. The sequences come from unsorted PBMCs, collected 0.3 years after starting antiretroviral therapy.

In DNA form, the CDR3 reads TGTGCCAGCAGTGAATTCGGGACAGCTAGCTCCTATAATTCACCCCTCCACTTT. It yields the protein CASSEFGTASSYNSPLHF. This chain joins TRBV6-1 and TRBJ1-6, with TRBD1 matching over 7 bases. The V gene's germline CDR1 is MNHNS and CDR2 SASEGT. The CDR3 loop spans 18 amino acids. V shed 2 bases, J shed 0 bases, and the junction held 7 bases outside the gene matches.